This entry lists 32 T cell receptor beta chains sequenced from one sample in a study of blood T cells in healthy people across ages. The use of a sample-barcoded 5' primer and a J-beta primer mix characterized a second PCR of about 6 to 12 cycles. From the 5' RACE reads, TCRdb called clonotypes with MiXCR, one entry per CDR3 protein. The repertoire holds 890,000 or so distinct CDR3 sequences, with 55% to 65% as singletons. The sequenced sample consisted of blood. The origin of the receptors is a man aged 25 to 40 in good health.

There are many counts of this clonotype. The V call is TRBV28, the J call TRBJ1-5; D uncertain. Germline CDR1 reads MDHEN; CDR2 reads SYDVKM. The CDR3 is made up of 15 amino acids. V was pared by 3 bases and J by 0 bases, with 9 bases between. This CDR3 reads CASSLWVYSNQPQHF. The CDR3 coding sequence is TGTGCCAGCAGTTTGTGGGTTTATAGCAATCAGCCCCAGCATTTT. The full variable domain, completed using reference TRBV28 and TRBJ1-5, is DVKVTQSSRYLVKRTGEKVFLECVQDMDHENMFWYRQDPGLGLRLIYFSYDVKMKEKGDIPEGYSVSREKKERFSLILESASTNQTSMYLCASSLWVYSNQPQHFGDGTRLSIL.

The chain uses TRBV6-5 and TRBJ2-3; unclear D gene. This CDR3 is built from 13 residues. Germline V lookup: CDR1 MNHEY, CDR2 SVGAGI. Between the trimmed V and J ends, which lost 8 bases and 4 bases, there was a span of 13 bases. CDR3 amino acids: CASALIGSDTQYF. The CDR3, as DNA: TGTGCCAGCGCCCTGATAGGGTCAGATACGCAGTATTTT.

The gene calls are TRBV18 and TRBJ2-1, with a possible D match to TRBD2 (5 bases). Germline values: CDR1 KGHSH, CDR2 LQKENI. Trimming shortened V by 6 bases and J by 6 bases, and 18 bases separated the two germline ends. The CDR3 extends over 15 amino acids. The DNA of the CDR3 is TGTGCCAGCTCGAGACCCTCCCTTGCGGGCAATGAGCAGTTCTTC. Amino acid sequence: CASSRPSLAGNEQFF.

This chain links TRBV29-1 with TRBJ1-2; possible D gene TRBD1, 5 bases. The CDR3 consists of 13 residues. Trimming pared 3 bases from V and 0 bases from J, leaving 8 bases between. CDR1 is SQVTM and CDR2 is ANQGSEA in the germline V gene. As DNA, the CDR3 is TGCAGCGTTGATGGGGGGGCTAACTATGGCTACACCTTC. Protein product: CSVDGGANYGYTF.

Here the CDR3 DNA reads TGTGCCAGCAGCCCGGGACAGGGGGACTATGGCTACACCTTC. Translating it yields CASSPGQGDYGYTF. The gene calls are TRBV7-2 and TRBJ1-2; the match to TRBD1 covers 11 bases. The CDR3 consists of 14 residues. The ends lost 5 bases at V and 3 bases at J; junction bases unmatched: 2. Germline CDR1 is SGHTA and CDR2 is FQGNSA.

The V gene is TRBV6-1, the J gene TRBJ1-1; no firm D call. CDR3 size: 11 residues. The V end lost 6 bases, the J end lost 3 bases, and 5 bases lay between the germline ends. Germline CDR1 and CDR2: MNHNS and SASEGT. The CDR3 here is CASRVYTEAFF. CDR3 DNA: TGTGCCAGCAGAGTATACACTGAAGCTTTCTTT.

Details on this clonotype: One end of the junction varies from germline; a read error may be responsible. The genes are TRBV15 and TRBJ2-1; D is perhaps TRBD1 (6 bases). Germline-derived CDR1 and CDR2 are LNHNV and YYDKDF (reference sequence). CDR3 length equals 13 residues. DNA of the CDR3: TGTACCACCAGCAGAGATCTCGGGGACAAACAGTTCTTC. This encodes CTTSRDLGDKQFF.

This clonotype was seen once. The chain couples TRBV9 to TRBJ2-7; 12 bases fit TRBD2. Judging by the DNA end, TRBJ2-5 fits better; the J call may be wrong. CDR1 and CDR2 (germline): SGDLS, YYNGEE. The CDR3 is 16 residues long. The CDR3 sequence: CASSASGGALFETQYF. The DNA for the CDR3 is TGTGCCAGCAGCGCTAGCGGGGGGGCCTTGTTTGAGACCCAGTACTTC.

The rearrangement links TRBV9 to TRBJ2-1, with 7 bases matching TRBD2. Trimming removed 1 base from V and 4 bases from J; junction bases left unmatched: 5. Germline CDR1 SGDLS, CDR2 YYNGEE. The CDR3 is made up of 15 amino acids. The CDR3 sequence: CASSVTWGGYNEQFF. The CDR3 region has the DNA TGTGCCAGCAGCGTAACGTGGGGGGGGTACAATGAGCAGTTCTTC. Using reference TRBV9 and TRBJ2-1 for the parts outside the CDR3, the full variable domain is DSGVTQTPKHLITATGQRVTLRCSPRSGDLSVYWYQQSLDQGLQFLIQYYNGEERAKGNILERFSAQQFPDLHSELNLSSLELGDSALYFCASSVTWGGYNEQFFGPGTRLTVL.

The gene calls are TRBV6-5 and TRBJ2-7; D uncertain. V dropped 4 bases and J dropped 3 bases, with 10 bases sitting between them. The CDR3 has 13 amino acids. Germline CDR1 reads MNHEY; CDR2 reads SVGAGI. CDR3 nucleotides: TGTGCCAGCAGTTCATTCAGATTCTACGAGCAGTACTTC. The encoded protein is CASSSFRFYEQYF.

This clonotype appeared once. The chain couples TRBV20-1 to TRBJ1-5, with D unclear. V shed 0 bases and J shed 4 bases, with 13 bases lying between them. Germline lookup yields CDR1 DFQATT and CDR2 SNEGSKA (reference sequence). The CDR3 sequence is 15 residues long. The CDR3 region is CSARDLGYPNQPQHF. CDR3 bases: TGCAGTGCTAGAGATTTGGGATACCCAAATCAGCCCCAGCATTTT.

J is TRBJ2-1 and V is TRBV6-2 or TRBV6-3; maybe TRBD1 (6 bases). The ends were cut back, 3 bases at V and 8 bases at J, with 14 bases in the middle. Germline CDR1 MNHEY, CDR2 SVGEGT. The CDR3 is 14 residues long. The CDR3: CASSYRRGSDEQFF. DNA for the CDR3: TGTGCCAGCAGTTATCGCAGGGGATCAGATGAGCAGTTCTTC.

The chain combines TRBV4-2 with TRBJ2-7; 9 bases agree with TRBD1. Germline V gives CDR1 LGHNA, CDR2 YNFKEQ. This CDR3 is built from 16 residues. With V trimmed by 3 bases and J by 4 bases, 10 bases remained unmatched. The CDR3 reads CASSQETGGLPYEQYF. The CDR3 DNA sequence: TGTGCCAGCAGCCAGGAAACAGGGGGCTTACCGTACGAGCAGTACTTC.

The chain carries TRBV15 and TRBJ2-7; D may be TRBD1 (6 bases). Germline assignment: CDR1 LNHNV and CDR2 YYDKDF (reference sequence). The CDR3 extends over 15 amino acids. V lost 5 bases and J 3 bases, leaving 17 bases between the germline ends. CDR3 residues: CATSAEIGRGYEQYF. In DNA, the CDR3 is TGTGCCACCAGCGCCGAAATTGGCAGGGGCTACGAGCAGTACTTC.

About this clonotype itself: A junction boundary mismatches the germline segment, possibly from a read error. V usage is TRBV3-1 and J usage is TRBJ2-3; the match to TRBD2 covers 8 bases. The CDR3 has 15 amino acids. CDR1 LGHDT and CDR2 YNNKEL come from the germline V gene (reference sequence). In DNA form, the CDR3 reads TGTGCCAGCAGCCAAGATGCGGGGGGAACAGATGCGCAGTATTTT. Translation gives CASSQDAGGTDAQYF.

The chain links TRBV14 to TRBJ2-7; 7 positions agree with TRBD1. Germline CDR1 reads SGHDN; CDR2 reads FVKESK. V shed 1 base, J shed 3 bases, and the junction held 9 bases outside the gene matches. The length of the CDR3 is 16 residues. This CDR3 is CASSQGRTTGNYEQYF. DNA for the CDR3: TGTGCCAGCAGCCAAGGAAGGACGACAGGGAACTACGAGCAGTACTTC.

This clonotype was picked up one time. V gene TRBV24-1 combines with J gene TRBJ2-3, with TRBD1 matching 7 bases. Losses at the gene ends were 4 bases for V and 4 bases for J; bases not matched to a gene: 10. The CDR3 sequence is 16 residues long. Per germline, CDR1 KGHDR and CDR2 SFDVKD. The CDR3 spells CATSDSGRGLADTQYF. CDR3 DNA: TGTGCCACCAGTGACTCGGGTAGGGGGCTGGCAGATACGCAGTATTTT.

The gene calls are TRBV6-5 and TRBJ2-7; a possible D gene is TRBD1 (6 bases). The germline CDR1 and CDR2 sequences are MNHEY and SVGAGI. This CDR3 comprises 15 residues. V was shortened by 2 bases and J by 2 bases, with 13 bases between the two germline ends. DNA of the CDR3: TGTGCCAGCAGTTACGTGCCAGGGACAACCTACGAGCAGTACTTC. Its translation: CASSYVPGTTYEQYF.

This clonotype was counted a single time. V and J are TRBV7-2 and TRBJ2-7; possibly TRBD1 for D (5 bases). The CDR3 runs 14 residues. With 6 bases removed from V and 7 bases from J, the gap between germline ends came to 19 bases. From germline, CDR1 is SGHTA and CDR2 FQGNSA. CDR3 loop: CASSSRQNSNEQYF. Here the CDR3 DNA reads TGTGCCAGCAGTTCCCGACAGAACAGCAATGAGCAGTACTTC.

This clonotype has a handful of counts. V and J are TRBV9 and TRBJ2-1; D is perhaps TRBD1 or TRBD2 (5 bases each). Trimming took 4 bases from V and 6 from J, leaving 14 bases between them. The germline CDR1 and CDR2 sequences are SGDLS and YYNGEE. The CDR3 runs 14 residues. The CDR3 loop is CASSPGASSNEQFF. Written as DNA, the CDR3 is TGTGCCAGCAGCCCCGGGGCGAGCTCCAATGAGCAGTTCTTC.

The CDR3 DNA reads as TGTGCCAGCAGCCAATCGACTAGTCGCGAGCAGTACTTC. Protein product: CASSQSTSREQYF. The V call is TRBV3-1, the J call TRBJ2-4; maybe TRBD2 (6 bases). TRBJ2-7 matches the DNA end more closely, so the J call is doubtful. The CDR3 runs 13 residues. Germline CDR1 LGHDT, CDR2 YNNKEL (reference sequence).

The chain links TRBV12-3 or TRBV12-4 to TRBJ2-3; D is uncertain. Trimming removed 3 bases from V and 5 bases from J, with 12 bases in between. This CDR3 region has 14 residues. CDR3 protein: CASSFDSRIDTQYF. CDR3 bases: TGTGCCAGCAGTTTTGATTCGCGGATAGATACGCAGTATTTT.

The V and J genes are TRBV24-1 and TRBJ1-5, with unresolved D. Germline CDR1 KGHDR, CDR2 SFDVKD. The V and J ends lost 3 bases and 11 bases respectively, with 10 bases between them. The CDR3 covers 12 residues. The CDR3 DNA reads TGTGCCACCAGTGATCGTACCTCGGCCCAGCATTTT. Translating gives CATSDRTSAQHF.

This chain links TRBV3-1 with TRBJ1-1; D is undetermined. Germline loops: CDR1 LGHDT, CDR2 YNNKEL (reference sequence). This CDR3 spans 16 amino acids. Between the trimmed V and J ends, which lost 4 bases and 5 bases, there was a span of 20 bases. The CDR3 coding sequence is TGTGCCAGCAGCCCTTTCCCCCGGGGAAAGGCGACTGAAGCTTTCTTT. It yields the protein CASSPFPRGKATEAFF.

The V and J genes are TRBV6-2 or TRBV6-3 and TRBJ2-5; TRBD2 agrees at 9 bases. With 0 bases clipped from V and 11 bases from J, the junction kept 16 bases outside the gene matches. The CDR3 length is 17 residues. Germline CDR1 reads MNHEY; CDR2 reads SVGEGT. The CDR3 DNA follows: TGTGCCAGCAGTTACTCGGCTGGTCTAGCGGGGAACAATGAGCAGTACTTC. Translating it yields CASSYSAGLAGNNEQYF.

The chain carries TRBV29-1 and TRBJ1-5, with D tentatively TRBD1 (6 bases). V gave up 4 bases and J gave up 3 bases, with 19 bases separating them. Germline V gives CDR1 SQVTM, CDR2 ANQGSEA. This CDR3 is built from 16 residues. The CDR3 loop is CSVAEGGTRFNQPQHF. CDR3 coding DNA: TGCAGCGTTGCAGAGGGGGGTACCCGTTTCAATCAGCCCCAGCATTTT.

The chain carries TRBV6-1 and TRBJ2-3; 8 bases are a match to TRBD2. After removal of 7 bases from V and 2 bases from J, the junction contained 11 bases not matched to a gene. Germline CDR1 MNHNS, CDR2 SASEGT. This CDR3 region has 16 residues. CDR3 sequence (DNA): TGTGCCAGCACCCCATGGCGGGGGGAAAACACAGATACGCAGTATTTT. Encoded protein: CASTPWRGENTDTQYF.

The V gene is TRBV29-1, the J gene TRBJ2-3, with D unresolved. V was clipped by 8 bases and J by 0 bases, with 6 bases between them. CDR1 is SQVTM, CDR2 ANQGSEA, per germline. This CDR3 has 11 amino acids. This chain's CDR3 is CSCRSTDTQYF. The CDR3 nucleotides read TGCAGCTGCAGGAGCACAGATACGCAGTATTTT.

V is TRBV4-2 and J is TRBJ2-3, with 7 nucleotides matching TRBD1. The germline V gene encodes CDR1 LGHNA and CDR2 YNFKEQ. The CDR3 totals 16 residues. With V trimmed by 0 bases and J by 5 bases, 8 bases remained unmatched. For the CDR3, the DNA is TGTGCCAGCAGCCAAGATGCGGCAGGGGGAATAGATACGCAGTATTTT. This translates into CASSQDAAGGIDTQYF.

This chain joins TRBV20-1 and TRBJ2-1; the D is unclear. The CDR3 is 13 residues long. CDR1 and CDR2 from the germline V gene are DFQATT and SNEGSKA (reference sequence). V lost 3 bases and J 4 bases, leaving 10 bases between the germline ends. CDR3 sequence reads: CSASLDIYNEQFF. CDR3 bases: TGCAGTGCTAGCCTCGATATATACAATGAGCAGTTCTTC.

This clonotype was observed a handful of times. This chain links TRBV2 with TRBJ2-1, with 7 nucleotides matching TRBD2. The CDR3 spans 12 residues. The J segment lost 8 bases and the V segment lost 10 bases, leaving 8 bases of the junction unmatched. Germline CDR1 is SNHLY and CDR2 is FYNNEI. The CDR3 is CANQRGVDEQFF. The CDR3 bases are TGTGCCAATCAGCGGGGAGTTGATGAGCAGTTCTTC.

V and J are TRBV27 and TRBJ2-4, with TRBD1 matching over 7 bases. The DNA end is a closer match to TRBJ2-7, so the J assignment may be wrong. From germline, CDR1 is MNHEY and CDR2 SMNVEV (reference sequence). This CDR3 is built from 14 residues. The CDR3 is CASSLSVQGCEQYF. The CDR3 nucleotides read TGTGCCAGCAGTTTATCGGTACAGGGGTGCGAGCAGTACTTC.